This T cell receptor (beta chain) was profiled in a study of chemoradiotherapy in HPV16-positive cancers. Produced via immunoSEQ multiplex PCR; TCRdb's table is partial and in-frame only. The table records approximately 12,000 clones, 90% of them present only once. Trimming cost V 3 bases and J 0 bases, with 6 bases left between them. CDR1 and CDR2 from the germline V gene are LNHDA and SQIVND (reference sequence). The CDR3 sequence is 14 residues long. On this clone itself: Its matching antigen is unknown.

Points from the study as a whole: Candidate HPV-specific clones and E7-related TCR motifs grew in tumor during treatment.

Samples were taken several times over chemoradiotherapy. The sequence was obtained from a human donor with HPV-associated anogenital cancer. This material was obtained from a patient who underwent chemoradiotherapy. V gene TRBV19 combines with J gene TRBJ1-3; D is uncertain. The CDR3 DNA reads as TGTGCCAGTAGTATCAGTGCCTCTGGAAACACCATATATTTT. It encodes CASSISASGNTIYF.